The TCR beta chain under discussion was sequenced for a study of identical twins. TCRdb fed the 5' RACE reads into MiXCR, producing one record per CDR3 protein. The sample includes around 370,000 distinct CDR3 sequences, 7% to 9.5% of them seen just once. A note on this clonotype: Its antigen remains unidentified.

V lost 4 bases to trimming and J lost 2 bases, with 6 bases between them. Germline lookup yields CDR1 SNHLY and CDR2 FYNNEI. The CDR3 covers 14 residues. Study-wide results and caveats: Insertions were fewer in abundant cord blood beta clonotypes, whereas memory repertoires showed none of this pattern. Recombination models fit unrelated individuals' TCR alpha sharing but underestimated twins'.

Sequenced input: naive T cells sorted from blood. The TCR was taken from a woman in her fifties or sixties in good health. V is TRBV2 and J is TRBJ2-6; D may correspond to TRBD1 or TRBD2 (5 bases each). DNA of the CDR3: TGTGCCAGCAGTGGGGGGACTGGGGCCAACGTCCTGACTTTC. Protein product: CASSGGTGANVLTF.